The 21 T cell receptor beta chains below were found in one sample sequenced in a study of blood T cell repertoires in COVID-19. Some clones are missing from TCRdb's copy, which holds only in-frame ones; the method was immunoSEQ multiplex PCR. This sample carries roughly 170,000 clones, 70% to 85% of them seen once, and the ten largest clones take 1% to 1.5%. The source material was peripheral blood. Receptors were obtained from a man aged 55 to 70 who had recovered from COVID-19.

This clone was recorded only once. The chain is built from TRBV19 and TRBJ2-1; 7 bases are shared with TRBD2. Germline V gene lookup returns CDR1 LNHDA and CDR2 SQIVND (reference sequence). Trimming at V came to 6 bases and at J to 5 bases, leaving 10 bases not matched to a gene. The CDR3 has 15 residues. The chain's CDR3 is CASRTVGGKHNEQFF. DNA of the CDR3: TGTGCCAGTAGGACAGTGGGGGGGAAACACAATGAGCAGTTCTTC.

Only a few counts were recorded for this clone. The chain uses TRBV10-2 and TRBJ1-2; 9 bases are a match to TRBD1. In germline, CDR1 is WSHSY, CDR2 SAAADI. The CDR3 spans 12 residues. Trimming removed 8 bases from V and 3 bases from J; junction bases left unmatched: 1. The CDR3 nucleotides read TGCGCCAGCCGGACAGGGGACTATGGCTACACCTTC. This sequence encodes CASRTGDYGYTF.

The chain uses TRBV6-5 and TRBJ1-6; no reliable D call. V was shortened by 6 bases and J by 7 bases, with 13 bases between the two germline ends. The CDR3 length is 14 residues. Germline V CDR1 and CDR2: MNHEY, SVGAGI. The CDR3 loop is CASSPQASNSPLHF. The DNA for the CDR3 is TGTGCCAGCAGCCCCCAGGCGAGCAATTCACCCCTCCACTTT.

The chain's CDR3 is CASSQGVVDQPQHF. The CDR3 nucleotides read TGCGCCAGCAGCCAAGGAGTAGTGGATCAGCCCCAGCATTTT. The chain links TRBV4-3 to TRBJ1-5; no reliable D call. Looked up from germline, CDR1 is LGHNA and CDR2 is YSLEER. The CDR3 sequence is 14 residues long. With 1 base removed from V and 5 bases from J, the gap between germline ends came to 9 bases.

The CDR3 sequence is CAWSAGQVLSVNQPQHF. In DNA form, the CDR3 reads TGTGCCTGGAGTGCGGGACAGGTTTTATCAGTCAATCAGCCCCAGCATTTT. The rearrangement joins TRBV30 to TRBJ1-5; TRBD1 agrees at 8 bases. V lost 1 base and J lost 3; bases outside the gene matches: 11. The CDR3 has 17 residues. The germline V gene has CDR1 GTSNPN and CDR2 SVGIG (reference sequence). The full variable domain, with the rest looked up from reference TRBV30 and TRBJ1-5, is SQTIHQWPATLVQPVGSPLSLECTVEGTSNPNLYWYRQAAGRGLQLLFYSVGIGQISSEVPQNLSASRPQDRQFILSSKKLLLSDSGFYLCAWSAGQVLSVNQPQHFGDGTRLSIL.

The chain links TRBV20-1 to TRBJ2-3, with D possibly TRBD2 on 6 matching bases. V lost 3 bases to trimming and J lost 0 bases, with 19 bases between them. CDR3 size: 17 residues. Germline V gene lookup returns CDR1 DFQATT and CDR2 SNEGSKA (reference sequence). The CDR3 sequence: CSASETRGILSTDTQYF. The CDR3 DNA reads TGCAGTGCTAGTGAGACTAGAGGGATTTTAAGCACAGATACGCAGTATTTT.

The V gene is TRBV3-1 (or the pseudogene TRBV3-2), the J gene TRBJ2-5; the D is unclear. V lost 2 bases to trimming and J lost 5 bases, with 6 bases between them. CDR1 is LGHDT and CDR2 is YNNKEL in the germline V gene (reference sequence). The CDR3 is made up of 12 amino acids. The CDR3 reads CASSQNRETQYF. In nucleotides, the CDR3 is TGTGCCAGCAGCCAAAACCGGGAGACCCAGTACTTC.

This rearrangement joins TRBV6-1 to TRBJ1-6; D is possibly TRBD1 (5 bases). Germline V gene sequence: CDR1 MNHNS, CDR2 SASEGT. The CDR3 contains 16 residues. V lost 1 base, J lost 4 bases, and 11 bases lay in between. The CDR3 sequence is CASSEDWQGYNSPLHF. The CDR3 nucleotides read TGTGCCAGCAGTGAAGATTGGCAGGGATATAATTCACCCCTCCACTTT.

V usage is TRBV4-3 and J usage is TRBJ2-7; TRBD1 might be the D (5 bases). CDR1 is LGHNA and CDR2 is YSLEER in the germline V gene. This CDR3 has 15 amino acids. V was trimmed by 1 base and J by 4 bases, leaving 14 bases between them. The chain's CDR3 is CASSQGKGPNYEQYF. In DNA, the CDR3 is TGCGCCAGCAGCCAAGGGAAGGGGCCAAATTACGAGCAGTACTTC.

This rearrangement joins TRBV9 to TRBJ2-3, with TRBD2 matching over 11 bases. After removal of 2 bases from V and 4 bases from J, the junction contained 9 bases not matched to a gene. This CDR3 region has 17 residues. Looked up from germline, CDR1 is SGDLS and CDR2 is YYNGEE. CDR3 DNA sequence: TGTGCCAGCAGCGTCATGGCTAGCGGGGGGCTTGCAGATACGCAGTATTTT. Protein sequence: CASSVMASGGLADTQYF.

CDR3 nucleotides: TGTGCCAGCGGGGGGGAGGGGCTAGGGTACGAGCAGTACTTC. Translated, it gives CASGGEGLGYEQYF. The chain is built from TRBV6-5 and TRBJ2-7; 7 nucleotides align to TRBD2. The length of the CDR3 is 14 residues. V lost 8 bases, J lost 4 bases, and 11 bases stayed unmatched. The germline V gene has CDR1 MNHEY and CDR2 SVGAGI.

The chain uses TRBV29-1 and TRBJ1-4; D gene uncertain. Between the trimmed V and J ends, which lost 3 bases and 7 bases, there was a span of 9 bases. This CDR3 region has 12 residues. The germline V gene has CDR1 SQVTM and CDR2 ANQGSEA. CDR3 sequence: CSVEEDGEKLFF. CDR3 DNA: TGCAGCGTTGAGGAGGACGGTGAAAAACTGTTTTTT.

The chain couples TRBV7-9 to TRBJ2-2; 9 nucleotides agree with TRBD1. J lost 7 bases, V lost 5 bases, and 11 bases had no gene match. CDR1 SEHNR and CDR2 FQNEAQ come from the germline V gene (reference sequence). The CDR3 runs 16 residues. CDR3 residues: CASSTRTGEAGGELFF. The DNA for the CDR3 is TGTGCCAGCAGCACCCGGACAGGGGAGGCCGGCGGGGAGCTGTTTTTT.

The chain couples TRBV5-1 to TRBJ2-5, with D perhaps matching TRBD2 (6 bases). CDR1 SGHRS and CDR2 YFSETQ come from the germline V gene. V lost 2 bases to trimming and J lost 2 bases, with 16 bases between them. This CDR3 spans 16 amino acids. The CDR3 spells CASSLGPAGSQETQYF. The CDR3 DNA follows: TGCGCCAGCAGCTTAGGGCCGGCGGGGTCGCAAGAGACCCAGTACTTC. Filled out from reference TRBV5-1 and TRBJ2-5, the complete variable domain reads KAGVTQTPRYLIKTRGQQVTLSCSPISGHRSVSWYQQTPGQGLQFLFEYFSETQRNKGNFPGRFSGRQFSNSRSEMNVSTLELGDSALYLCASSLGPAGSQETQYFGPGTRLLVL.

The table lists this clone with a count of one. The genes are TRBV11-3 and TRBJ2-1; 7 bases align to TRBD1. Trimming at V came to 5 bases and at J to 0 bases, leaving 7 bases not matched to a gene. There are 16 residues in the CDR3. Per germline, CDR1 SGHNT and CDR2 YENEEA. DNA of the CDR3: TGTGCCAGCAGCCCCGCGGCAGGGGGCTCCTACAATGAGCAGTTCTTC. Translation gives CASSPAAGGSYNEQFF.

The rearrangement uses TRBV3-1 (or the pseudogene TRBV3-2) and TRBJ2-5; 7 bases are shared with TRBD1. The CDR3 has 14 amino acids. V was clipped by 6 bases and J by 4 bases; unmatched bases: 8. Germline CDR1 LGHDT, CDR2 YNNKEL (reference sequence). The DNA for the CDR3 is TGTGCCAGCAGTCATTCGACAGGGAGAGAGACCCAGTACTTC. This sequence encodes CASSHSTGRETQYF.

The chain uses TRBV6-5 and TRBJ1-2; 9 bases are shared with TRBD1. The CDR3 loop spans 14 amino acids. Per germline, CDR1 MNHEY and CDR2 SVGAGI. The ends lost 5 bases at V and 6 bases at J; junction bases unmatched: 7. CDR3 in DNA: TGTGCCAGCAGTAGACCGGGACAGGGCCATGGCTACACCTTC. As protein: CASSRPGQGHGYTF.

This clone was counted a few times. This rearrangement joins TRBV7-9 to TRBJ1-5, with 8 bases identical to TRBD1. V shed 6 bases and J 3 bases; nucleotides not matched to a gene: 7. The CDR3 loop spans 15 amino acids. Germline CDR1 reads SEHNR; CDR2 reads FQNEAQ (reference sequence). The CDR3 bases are TGTGCCAGCAGTTTTACAGGGGGAGACAATCAGCCCCAGCATTTT. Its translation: CASSFTGGDNQPQHF.

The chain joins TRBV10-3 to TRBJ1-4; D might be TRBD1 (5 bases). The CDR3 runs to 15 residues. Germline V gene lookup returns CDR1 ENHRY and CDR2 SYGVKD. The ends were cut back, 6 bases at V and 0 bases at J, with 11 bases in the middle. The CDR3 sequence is CAISDQTATNEKLFF. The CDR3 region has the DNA TGTGCCATCAGCGACCAGACAGCAACTAATGAAAAACTGTTTTTT.

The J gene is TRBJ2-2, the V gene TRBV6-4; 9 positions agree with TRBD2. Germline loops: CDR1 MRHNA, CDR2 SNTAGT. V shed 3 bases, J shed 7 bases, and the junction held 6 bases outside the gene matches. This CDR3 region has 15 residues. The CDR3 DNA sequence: TGTGCCAGCAGTGAACCTAGCGGGGCTGGCGGGGAGCTGTTTTTT. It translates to CASSEPSGAGGELFF.

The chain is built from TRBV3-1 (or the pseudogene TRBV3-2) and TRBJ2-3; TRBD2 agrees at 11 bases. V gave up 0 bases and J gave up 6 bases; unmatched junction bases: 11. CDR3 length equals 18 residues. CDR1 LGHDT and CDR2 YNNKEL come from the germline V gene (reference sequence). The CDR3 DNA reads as TGTGCCAGCAGCCAAGACTTAGTAGCGGGGGGGTTACCCGATACGCAGTATTTT. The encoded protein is CASSQDLVAGGLPDTQYF.